This TCR beta chain was recorded in a study of shared clonotypes between healthy human individuals. A word on this clone: Additional DNA sequences in this sample encode the identical CDR3.

CD4+ cell separation produced CD45RA+ naive and CD45RA-negative memory subsets. V was clipped by 2 bases and J by 2 bases, with 7 bases between them. This CDR3 contains 13 residues. Germline V gene sequence: CDR1 MNHEY, CDR2 SVGAGI. Each sorted subset replicate got 200 ng genomic DNA, tens of thousands of genomes. The authors' processing: Filtering of immunoSEQ junctional sequences could not match full-length read filtering. Profiled with immunoSEQ multiplex PCR; TCRdb holds only in-frame clones, not every one. Clonal size and the V and J genes are those of that table, whereas D and trimming came from the DNA. The sample has millions of clones; around 95% are singletons.

The sample consisted of naive CD4+ T cells sorted from blood. Documented subset: CD45RA+ positively selected. The origin of this receptor is a man younger than 35 in good health. The rearrangement uses TRBV6-5 and TRBJ2-7; weak D call: TRBD1 (5 bases). For the CDR3, the DNA is TGTGCCAGCAGTTACGCAGGGACCTACGAGCAGTACTTC. Protein product: CASSYAGTYEQYF.